The clone carrying this T cell receptor (beta chain) was seen only a few times. The antigen is not known. This specimen comes from a study of T cell repertoires in cytomegalovirus infection. Study background: From public TCR beta signatures came an indication of both CMV infection and matching HLA type.

TCRdb re-called the reads through MiXCR, storing one row per CDR3 protein. The sample yields hundreds of thousands of distinct CDR3 sequences, less than 35% seen once. Losses at the gene ends were 2 bases for V and 0 bases for J; bases not matched to a gene: 8. Germline V CDR1 and CDR2: MNHEY, SVGAGI. The length of the CDR3 is 20 residues. This receptor was taken from a human donor in good health (CMV status not recorded). Some clones in this sample may be carry-over from other donors' samples. The chain carries TRBV6-5 and TRBJ2-1; 15 positions match TRBD2. Specimen: cultured CD8+ T cells from PBMCs, collected from culture after CMV antigen stimulation. CDR3: CASSYAGTSGGLRSYNEQFF. The CDR3 DNA sequence: TGTGCCAGCAGTTACGCAGGGACTAGCGGGGGGCTACGCTCCTACAATGAGCAGTTCTTC.